Listed here is a single T cell receptor beta chain. This sample is part of a study of T cell repertoires in cytomegalovirus infection. The wider study: It was the public TCR beta signatures that indicated both CMV infection and matching HLA type.

TCRdb ran MiXCR on the reads and lists one entry per CDR3 protein. The data hold nearly 450,000 distinct CDR3 sequences, with approximately 32% observed a single time. CDR3 length: 16 residues. From germline, CDR1 is SGHRS and CDR2 YFSETQ. Trimming removed 3 bases at V and 6 bases at J, with 19 bases between. Sequenced sample: PBMCs. V and J are TRBV5-1 and TRBJ2-1; no reliable D call. This clonotype was sampled from a human donor in good health (CMV status not recorded). Some clones in this sample may be carry-over from other donors' samples. The CDR3 reads CASSSWASEAGNEQFF. In nucleotides, the CDR3 is TGCGCCAGCAGCTCCTGGGCCTCTGAGGCCGGCAATGAGCAGTTCTTC.